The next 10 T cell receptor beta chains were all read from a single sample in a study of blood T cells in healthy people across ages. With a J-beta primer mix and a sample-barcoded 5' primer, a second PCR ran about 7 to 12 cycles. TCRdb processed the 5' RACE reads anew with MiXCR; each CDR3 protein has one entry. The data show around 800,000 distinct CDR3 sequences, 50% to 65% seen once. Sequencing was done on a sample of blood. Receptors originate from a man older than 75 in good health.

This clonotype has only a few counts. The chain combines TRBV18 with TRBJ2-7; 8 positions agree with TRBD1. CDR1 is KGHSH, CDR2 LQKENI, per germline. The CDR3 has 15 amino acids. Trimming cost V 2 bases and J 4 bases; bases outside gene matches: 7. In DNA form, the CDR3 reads TGTGCCAGCTCACCAGGACAGGGCCCCCCTTACGAGCAGTACTTC. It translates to CASSPGQGPPYEQYF.

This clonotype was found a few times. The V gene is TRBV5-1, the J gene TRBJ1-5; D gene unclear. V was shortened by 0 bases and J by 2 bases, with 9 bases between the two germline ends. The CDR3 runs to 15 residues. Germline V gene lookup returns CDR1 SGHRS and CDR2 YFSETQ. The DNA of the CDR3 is TGCGCCAGCAGCTTGGTGGCAGGCGGCAATCAGCCCCAGCATTTT. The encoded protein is CASSLVAGGNQPQHF.

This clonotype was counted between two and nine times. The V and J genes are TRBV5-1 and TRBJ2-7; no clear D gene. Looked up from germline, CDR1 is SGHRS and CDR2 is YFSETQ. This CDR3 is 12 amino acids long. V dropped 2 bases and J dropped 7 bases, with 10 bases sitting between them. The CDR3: CASSFPPLEQYF. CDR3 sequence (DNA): TGCGCCAGCAGCTTTCCTCCCTTGGAGCAGTACTTC.

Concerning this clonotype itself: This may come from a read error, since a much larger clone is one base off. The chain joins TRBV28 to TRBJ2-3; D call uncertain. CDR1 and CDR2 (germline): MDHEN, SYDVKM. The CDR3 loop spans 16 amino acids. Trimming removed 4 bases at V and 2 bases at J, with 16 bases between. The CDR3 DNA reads TGTGCCAGCAGTTCCCTCGATGGATCGGACACAGATACGCAGTATTTT. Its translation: CASSSLDGSDTDTQYF.

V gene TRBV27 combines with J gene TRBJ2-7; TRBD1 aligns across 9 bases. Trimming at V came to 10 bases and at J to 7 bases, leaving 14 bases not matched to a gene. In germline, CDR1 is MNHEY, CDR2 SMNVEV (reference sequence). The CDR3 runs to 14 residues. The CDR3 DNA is TGTGCCATCGGAAGGGACAGGGCATCGAGTGAGCAGTACTTC. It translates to CAIGRDRASSEQYF.

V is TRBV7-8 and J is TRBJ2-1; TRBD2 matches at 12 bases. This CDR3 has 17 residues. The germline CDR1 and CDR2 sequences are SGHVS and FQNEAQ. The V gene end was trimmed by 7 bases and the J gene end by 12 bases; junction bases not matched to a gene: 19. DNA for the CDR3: TGTGCCAGCATCCCTCCCGGGGGACTAGCGGGTATCAGGTCGCAGTTCTTC. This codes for CASIPPGGLAGIRSQFF.

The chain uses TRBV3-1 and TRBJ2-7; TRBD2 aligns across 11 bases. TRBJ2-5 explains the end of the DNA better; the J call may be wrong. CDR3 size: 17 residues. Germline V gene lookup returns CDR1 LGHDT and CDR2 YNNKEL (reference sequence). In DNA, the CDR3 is TGTGCCAGCAGCCAAGATCGGGGACTAGCGGACGGGGAGACCCAGTACTTC. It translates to CASSQDRGLADGETQYF.

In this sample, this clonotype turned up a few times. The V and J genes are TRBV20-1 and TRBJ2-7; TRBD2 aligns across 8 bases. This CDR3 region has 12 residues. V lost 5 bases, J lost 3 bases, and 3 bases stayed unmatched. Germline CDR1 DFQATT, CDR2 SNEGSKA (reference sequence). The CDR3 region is CSAPTSVYEQYF. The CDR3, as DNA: TGCAGTGCTCCGACTAGCGTCTACGAGCAGTACTTC.

Here the CDR3 reads CSVPWGETQYF. The DNA of the CDR3 is TGCAGCGTTCCGTGGGGGGAGACCCAGTACTTC. The rearrangement uses TRBV29-1 and TRBJ2-5; TRBD1 or TRBD2 may be the D gene (5 bases each). The length of the CDR3 is 11 residues. Per germline, CDR1 SQVTM and CDR2 ANQGSEA. V was trimmed by 5 bases and J by 5 bases, leaving 9 bases between them.

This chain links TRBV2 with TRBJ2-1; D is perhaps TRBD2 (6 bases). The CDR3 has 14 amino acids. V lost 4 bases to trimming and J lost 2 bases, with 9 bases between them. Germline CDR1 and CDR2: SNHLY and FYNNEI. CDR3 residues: CASSAQRAYNEQFF. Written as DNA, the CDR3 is TGTGCCAGCAGTGCTCAGCGGGCCTACAATGAGCAGTTCTTC.